This is a list of T cell receptor beta chains from one sample in a study of T cell changes during pregnancy in multiple sclerosis. TCRdb keeps only in-frame clones here, not all; method: immunoSEQ multiplex PCR. The sample shows some 57,000 clones, about nine tenths of them seen only once. The material sequenced was peripheral blood, taken in the first trimester of pregnancy. These receptors were taken from a female donor in good health, enrolled as a control in a pregnancy study. CDR3s include the opening cysteine and the closing phenylalanine or tryptophan. A D gene is named only where the DNA matches it firmly. Some rows mark clone size as missing; the rest say once, few, many or name a class of expanded clone.

CDR3 DNA	CDR3 protein	D gene	V gene	J gene	clone size
TGTGCCAGCAGCTTCGGGGGGCTTAGCTACGAGCAGTACTTC	CASSFGGLSYEQYF	NA	TRBV5-5	TRBJ2-7	NA
TGTGCCAGCAGCTTAGGGGGCCGGGAGACCCAGTACTTC	CASSLGGRETQYF	NA	TRBV7-8	TRBJ2-5	NA
TGTGCCAGCAGCAAATCGGGGAATTCACCCCTCCACTTT	CASSKSGNSPLHF	NA	TRBV21-1	TRBJ1-6	NA
TGTGCCAGCAGCTACGCGAAGGGGGGGGCGGGTACGCAGTATTTT	CASSYAKGGAGTQYF	NA	TRBV5-4	TRBJ2-3	NA
TGTGCCAGCTGCGAGACAAAAAATACCATATATTTT	CASCETKNTIYF	NA	TRBV6-1	TRBJ1-3	NA
TGCAGCGTCAAACCCCGGCTAGACAATGAGCAGTTCTTC	CSVKPRLDNEQFF	NA	TRBV29-1	TRBJ2-1	NA
TGTGCCAGCAGCTTTCGGGGGAACACTGAAGCTTTCTTT	CASSFRGNTEAFF	NA	TRBV11-2	TRBJ1-1	NA
TGTGCCAGTAGCTGGACTAGCGGGAACACAGATACGCAGTATTTT	CASSWTSGNTDTQYF	TRBD2	TRBV19	TRBJ2-3	NA
TGTGCCAGCAGTTACAGGCCAAATCAGCCCCAGCATTTT	CASSYRPNQPQHF	NA	TRBV5-6	TRBJ1-5	NA
TGTGCCAGCAGGCCGCCGGTCGAGTCCACTGAAGCTTTCTTT	CASRPPVESTEAFF	NA	TRBV6-5	TRBJ1-1	NA
TGCGCCAGCAGCCTAATGACTAGCGGAAGCACAGATACGCAGTATTTT	CASSLMTSGSTDTQYF	TRBD2	TRBV4-3	TRBJ2-3	NA
TGTGCCAGCAGCCAAGAGAAGGTCTATAGCTTTGGCACCGGGGAGCTGTTTTTT	CASSQEKVYSFGTGELFF	NA	TRBV4-2	TRBJ2-2	NA
TGTGCCAGCAGCTTAGCCTCCGGGTCCTACGGGGACTTC	CASSLASGSYGDF	NA	TRBV7-2	TRBJ2-7	NA
TGTGCCAGCAGCCCCCGGGACATACTCATCCAGCCCCAGCATTTT	CASSPRDILIQPQHF	NA	TRBV7-3	TRBJ1-5	NA
TGTGCCAGCAGTGAACACATTACAGCTTTCTTT	CASSEHITAFF	NA	TRBV6-1	TRBJ1-1	NA
TGCGCCAGCAGTGACCTGGCAGGGATGGGGAAAGAGACCCAGTACTTC	CASSDLAGMGKETQYF	NA	TRBV10-2	TRBJ2-5	NA
TGCGCCAGCAGCTTGACAGGCCCCTACGAGCAGTACTTC	CASSLTGPYEQYF	NA	TRBV5-1	TRBJ2-7	NA
TGCAGCGTTGAAGCGGACAGGCCGACTGGAAACACCATATATTTT	CSVEADRPTGNTIYF	TRBD1	TRBV29-1	TRBJ1-3	NA
TGTGCCAGCAGCGCCGCTAGCGTTGAGCAGTTCTTC	CASSAASVEQFF	NA	TRBV9	TRBJ2-1	NA
TGTGCCAGCAGTCTCGGGGCAGGGGCAATCCATACGCAGTATTTT	CASSLGAGAIHTQYF	NA	TRBV27	TRBJ2-3	NA
TGTGCCAGCACCCCGGTCCCCGGTACCGGGGAGCTGTTTTTT	CASTPVPGTGELFF	NA	TRBV27	TRBJ2-2	NA
TGTGCCAGCAGTCCCGGACAGGCTAGGCAGCCCCAGCATTTT	CASSPGQARQPQHF	TRBD1	TRBV6-5	TRBJ1-5	few
TGCGCCAGCAGCTTGGGAGACAGGGTAACGGGGGAAAAACTGTTTTTT	CASSLGDRVTGEKLFF	TRBD1	TRBV5-1	TRBJ1-4	once
TGTGCCAGCAGCCAGACAGGGGGCCCTAGCACAGATACGCAGTATTTT	CASSQTGGPSTDTQYF	TRBD1	TRBV7-9	TRBJ2-3	NA
TGTGCCAGCAGCTTAGGTTGGGACAGGGGAGGTGGCTACACCTTC	CASSLGWDRGGGYTF	TRBD1	TRBV7-2	TRBJ1-2	NA
TGTGCCAGCAGTCCACAGGATTACCAAGAGACCCAGTACTTC	CASSPQDYQETQYF	NA	TRBV27	TRBJ2-5	NA
TGTGCCAGCAGCGTAGACACAGGGAACACCGGGGAGCTGTTTTTT	CASSVDTGNTGELFF	NA	TRBV9	TRBJ2-2	NA
TGTGCCTGGAGTGTACTGGGGAGAGGGACTGAAGCTTTCTTT	CAWSVLGRGTEAFF	NA	TRBV30	TRBJ1-1	few
TGTGCCAGCTCACCACCGAGATCTGGGGCCAACGTCCTGACTTTC	CASSPPRSGANVLTF	NA	TRBV18	TRBJ2-6	NA
TGCGCCAGCAGCGAACTGGCGACAGGGTTGCGGACTGAAGCTTTCTTT	CASSELATGLRTEAFF	TRBD1	TRBV4-1	TRBJ1-1	NA
TGTGCCAGCAGCCCAACACCAGATCAGCCCCAGCATTTT	CASSPTPDQPQHF	NA	TRBV11-2	TRBJ1-5	NA
TGTGCCTGGAGTATGGACAGAGGGACTGAAGCTTTCTTT	CAWSMDRGTEAFF	NA	TRBV30	TRBJ1-1	few
TGTGCCACCAGCAGTTCCCCGGGGGGAGGAGAGACCCAGTACTTC	CATSSSPGGGETQYF	TRBD2	TRBV15	TRBJ2-5	NA
TGTGCCAGCAGTCGTCAGGGGATCACTGAAGCTTTCTTT	CASSRQGITEAFF	NA	TRBV7-3	TRBJ1-1	once
TGTGCCAGCAGTTCCCTTCGGGGGGAAGGAAACACCATATATTTT	CASSSLRGEGNTIYF	NA	TRBV6-6	TRBJ1-3	once
TGTGCCAGTAAAGTGTCGGTGAACACTGAAGCTTTCTTT	CASKVSVNTEAFF	NA	TRBV19	TRBJ1-1	NA
TGTGCCAGTAGTATTTTGGGACAGAGAAACGGCAATCAACCCCAGCATTTT	CASSILGQRNGNQPQHF	TRBD1	TRBV19	TRBJ1-5	NA
TGTGCCAGCAGCTTAGGGAGGGGAACAATCTCCTACGAGCAGTACTTC	CASSLGRGTISYEQYF	NA	TRBV7-2	TRBJ2-7	NA
TGTGCCAGCAGCTTAAGACACCTAAACAATGAGCAGTTCTTC	CASSLRHLNNEQFF	NA	TRBV5-6	TRBJ2-1	NA
TGTGCCATCAGTGAGGGGACAGGGACCTACGAGCAGTACTTC	CAISEGTGTYEQYF	TRBD1	TRBV10-3	TRBJ2-7	NA
TGCAGCGCTGGGACAGGGTTAACGGGCTACACCTTC	CSAGTGLTGYTF	TRBD1	TRBV29-1	TRBJ1-2	NA
TGTGCCACCAGCAGACTGGGACAGTCGAACTATGGCTACACCTTC	CATSRLGQSNYGYTF	TRBD1	TRBV15	TRBJ1-2	NA
TGTGCCAGTAGTTGGTCGGTCCCCTCTGGAAACACCATATATTTT	CASSWSVPSGNTIYF	NA	TRBV19	TRBJ1-3	few
TGTGCCAGCAGCTTGGACAGGGTTAGCAATCAGCCCCAGCATTTT	CASSLDRVSNQPQHF	TRBD1	TRBV7-8	TRBJ1-5	NA
TGTGCCAGCAGTGGAACAGGGCCTATGACCTCGTATAATTCACCCCTCCACTTT	CASSGTGPMTSYNSPLHF	NA	TRBV6-1	TRBJ1-6	NA
TGTGCCATCAGCGGGCCGGGGGATGGCTACACCTTC	CAISGPGDGYTF	NA	TRBV10-3	TRBJ1-2	few
TGCGCCAGCAGCCAAGATACGGGACAGGGGAGGCTAGGTGGCTACACCTTC	CASSQDTGQGRLGGYTF	TRBD1	TRBV4-1	TRBJ1-2	once
TGTGCCACCAGCAGCAGGGAGAACACTGAAGCTTTCTTT	CATSSRENTEAFF	NA	TRBV15	TRBJ1-1	few
TGCGCCAGCAGCCAAAACTCGGGACCGGGGGGGGTTCGCACAGATACGCAGTATTTT	CASSQNSGPGGVRTDTQYF	TRBD2	TRBV4-3	TRBJ2-3	NA
TGTGCCAGCTCACCTTCGGGATTTCAAGCTAACTATGGCTACACCTTC	CASSPSGFQANYGYTF	NA	TRBV18	TRBJ1-2	NA
TGCGCCAGCAGCCACTTACTAGCGGAGGTCACAGATACGCAGTATTTT	CASSHLLAEVTDTQYF	TRBD2	TRBV4-3	TRBJ2-3	NA
TGTGCCAGCAGCCGGGACATCAATCAGCCCCAGCATTTT	CASSRDINQPQHF	NA	TRBV11-2	TRBJ1-5	few
TGTGCCAGTAGTATGACCCCGGGAGGGATAAAGGACGAGCAGTACTTC	CASSMTPGGIKDEQYF	TRBD2	TRBV19	TRBJ2-7	NA
TGTGCCAGCAGTCCCGGGACAGGGTATAATTCACCCCTCCACTTT	CASSPGTGYNSPLHF	TRBD1	TRBV27	TRBJ1-6	NA